These 24 T cell receptor beta chains came from one sample sequenced in a study of prognosis after radiotherapy for stage I lung cancer. Multiplex PCR, run in two rounds, amplified TCR beta CDR3 from genomic DNA. The authors ran first-round PCR with primers specific to each TRBV and TRBJ gene. From the multiplex PCR reads, TCRdb called clonotypes with MiXCR, one entry per CDR3 protein. The sample gives about 26,000 distinct CDR3 sequences, approximately 29% of which show up once; about a third is in the top ten. The specimen comprised PBMCs, sampled before or after stereotactic body radiation therapy (not recorded which). The receptors stem from a donor of 50 years or more with non-small cell lung cancer.

As concerns this clonotype: A far larger clone lies a single base away; this is likely a read error. The chain links TRBV6-8 to TRBJ2-7; 9 nucleotides line up with TRBD1. With V trimmed by 5 bases and J by 5 bases, 7 bases remained unmatched. The CDR3 is made up of 14 amino acids. CDR1 is MNHGY, CDR2 SAAAGT, per germline. CDR3 region: CASSVYRGLDEQYF. Here the CDR3 DNA reads TGTGCCAGCAGTGTGTACAGGGGGCTCGACGAGCAGTACTTC.

This clonotype was seen many times. Since a much larger clone is just one base distant, this may be a read error. The V gene is TRBV6-1, the J gene TRBJ1-3, with D maybe TRBD1 (6 bases). The CDR3 is 15 amino acids. Trimming removed 8 bases at V and 0 bases at J, with 14 bases between. Germline CDR1 reads MNHNS; CDR2 reads SASEGT. DNA of the CDR3: TGTGCCAGCGAACTGACAGGTGGCTCTGGAAACACCATATATTTT. Its protein is CASELTGGSGNTIYF.

There are many counts of this clonotype. V usage is TRBV19 and J usage is TRBJ2-1; the match to TRBD2 covers 11 bases. Germline loops: CDR1 LNHDA, CDR2 SQIVND (reference sequence). V trimming: 3 bases; J trimming: 7 bases; junction bases outside the gene matches: 8. The CDR3 is 16 residues long. The CDR3 DNA reads TGTGCCAGTAGTATTCTAGCGGGGGGCCCCATGAATGAGCAGTTCTTC. Translated, it gives CASSILAGGPMNEQFF. Filled out from reference TRBV19 and TRBJ2-1, the complete variable domain reads DGGITQSPKYLFRKEGQNVTLSCEQNLNHDAMYWYRQDPGQGLRLIYYSQIVNDFQKGDIAEGYSVSREKKESFPLTVTSAQKNPTAFYLCASSILAGGPMNEQFFGPGTRLTVL.

This clonotype appeared many times. V and J are TRBV11-2 and TRBJ2-2; D call uncertain. CDR1 and CDR2 from the germline V gene are SGHAT and FQNNGV. Between the trimmed V and J ends, which lost 1 base and 1 base, there was a span of 10 bases. The CDR3 length is 16 residues. CDR3 sequence: CASSLAPQRNTGELFF. Here the CDR3 DNA reads TGTGCCAGCAGCTTAGCCCCACAGAGGAACACCGGGGAGCTGTTTTTT.

This clonotype has just a few counts. Just one base apart from a much larger clone, this may be a read error. V is TRBV9 and J is TRBJ1-2; D gene unclear. The ends were cut back, 6 bases at V and 2 bases at J, with 8 bases in the middle. Germline CDR1 and CDR2: SGDLS and YYNGEE. The CDR3 length is 12 residues. DNA of the CDR3: TGTGCCAGCATCGCAACAAACTATGGCTACACCTTC. Its translation: CASIATNYGYTF. Drawing the rest from reference TRBV9 and TRBJ1-2, the complete variable domain is DSGVTQTPKHLITATGQRVTLRCSPRSGDLSVYWYQQSLDQGLQFLIQYYNGEERAKGNILERFSAQQFPDLHSELNLSSLELGDSALYFCASIATNYGYTFGSGTRLTVV.

This clonotype has a count of ten or more. The rearrangement joins TRBV28 to TRBJ2-7, with TRBD2 matching over 14 bases. The V gene end was trimmed by 5 bases and the J gene end by 7 bases; junction bases not matched to a gene: 4. The CDR3 sequence is 14 residues long. The germline gives CDR1 MDHEN, CDR2 SYDVKM. CDR3 residues: CASSPRTSGREQYF. The CDR3, as DNA: TGTGCCAGCAGTCCTAGGACTAGCGGGAGGGAGCAGTACTTC.

This clonotype has at least ten counts. V is TRBV5-1 and J is TRBJ1-4; unclear D gene. The germline V gene encodes CDR1 SGHRS and CDR2 YFSETQ. V shed 0 bases and J shed 3 bases, with 9 bases lying between them. The CDR3 is made up of 15 amino acids. This CDR3 reads CASSLGQTSNEKLFF. CDR3 coding DNA: TGCGCCAGCAGCTTGGGTCAGACATCTAATGAAAAACTGTTTTTT.

In this sample, this clonotype turned up many times. V usage is TRBV5-4 and J usage is TRBJ2-1, with 14 bases lining up with TRBD2. V gave up 4 bases and J gave up 10 bases; unmatched junction bases: 10. The germline CDR1 and CDR2 sequences are SGHNT and YYREEE (reference sequence). The CDR3 sequence is 16 residues long. The CDR3 spells CASSETGTSGRREQFF. The CDR3 nucleotides are TGTGCCAGCAGCGAAACCGGGACTAGCGGGAGAAGGGAGCAGTTCTTC.

This clonotype came up many times. V gene TRBV4-2 combines with J gene TRBJ2-7; D not resolved. This CDR3 has 11 amino acids. V was trimmed by 3 bases and J by 5 bases, leaving 5 bases between them. Germline lookup yields CDR1 LGHNA and CDR2 YNFKEQ. CDR3 region: CASSHAHEQYF. DNA of the CDR3: TGTGCCAGCAGCCATGCGCACGAGCAGTACTTC.

This clonotype is categorized as medium-sized. The chain employs TRBV6-1 and TRBJ1-5, with 9 positions matching TRBD1. The CDR3 sequence is 14 residues long. Trimming cost V 4 bases and J 7 bases; bases outside gene matches: 5. Germline CDR1 MNHNS, CDR2 SASEGT. This CDR3 is CASSGTGARQPQHF. The CDR3 region has the DNA TGTGCCAGCAGTGGGACAGGGGCACGACAGCCCCAGCATTTT.

Comment on this clonotype: The conserved final phenylalanine or tryptophan is absent from the CDR3, which likely points to a read error. The V call is TRBV6-2 or TRBV6-3, the J call TRBJ2-7, with a tentative D call TRBD1 (6 bases). V gave up 5 bases and J gave up 2 bases, with 13 bases separating them. Germline lookup yields CDR1 MNHEY and CDR2 SVGEGT. The CDR3 covers 14 residues. In nucleotides, the CDR3 is TGTGCCAGCAGTGTCTCGACAGGAGCCTACGAGCAGTACTTA. Its protein is CASSVSTGAYEQYL.

This clonotype was observed at least ten times. The chain has TRBV9 and TRBJ2-1; 8 bases match TRBD2. Trimming removed 3 bases from V and 7 bases from J; junction bases left unmatched: 12. The CDR3 has 16 amino acids. Germline V gene lookup returns CDR1 SGDLS and CDR2 YYNGEE. The DNA of the CDR3 is TGTGCCAGCAGCGATCAGCGGGAGCATGATTGGAATGAGCAGTTCTTC. Encoded protein: CASSDQREHDWNEQFF.

The sample holds many counts of this clonotype. The V and J genes are TRBV28 and TRBJ2-6; D is unresolved. Trimming took off 6 bases at V and 0 bases at J, with 6 bases between the two ends. This CDR3 is 14 amino acids long. Germline CDR1 MDHEN, CDR2 SYDVKM. CDR3 DNA sequence: TGTGCCAGCAGCCCCCCCTCTGGGGCCAACGTCCTGACTTTC. This encodes CASSPPSGANVLTF.

This clonotype was seen ten or more times. J is TRBJ1-6 and V is TRBV7-9; 11 positions match TRBD1. Germline CDR1 SEHNR, CDR2 FQNEAQ (reference sequence). V shed 5 bases and J 7 bases; nucleotides not matched to a gene: 10. The CDR3 length is 17 residues. The CDR3 spells CASSTWTGGFKNSPLHF. CDR3 nucleotides: TGTGCCAGCAGCACATGGACAGGGGGCTTCAAGAATTCACCCCTCCACTTT. Full variable domain (remainder filled in from reference TRBV7-9 and TRBJ1-6): DTGVSQNPRHKITKRGQNVTFRCDPISEHNRLYWYRQTLGQGPEFLTYFQNEAQLEKSRLLSDRFSAERPKGSFSTLEIQRTEQGDSAMYLCASSTWTGGFKNSPLHFGNGTRLTVT.

Notes on this clonotype: A clone one base away is much larger, so this may be a read error. The V gene is TRBV4-1, the J gene TRBJ1-1, with 8 positions matching TRBD1. The CDR3 length is 15 residues. From germline, CDR1 is MGHRA and CDR2 YSYEKL. V was pared by 8 bases and J by 5 bases, with 13 bases of the junction left unmatched. CDR3 region: CASWIDRGGETEAFF. In nucleotides, the CDR3 is TGCGCCAGCTGGATCGACAGGGGAGGGGAAACTGAAGCTTTCTTT.

The CDR3 DNA follows: TGTGCCAGCACCGCGGGGTCCAGGGGCCAGCCCCAGCATTTT. Encoded protein: CASTAGSRGQPQHF. J is TRBJ1-5 and V is TRBV12-3 or TRBV12-4, with D tentatively TRBD1 (6 bases). This CDR3 is built from 14 residues. The V end was cut by 7 bases, the J end by 7 bases, with 17 bases between.

The chain employs TRBV6-2 or TRBV6-3 and TRBJ2-2; a possible D gene is TRBD2 (5 bases). This CDR3 spans 12 amino acids. Germline V CDR1 and CDR2: MNHEY, SVGEGT. The CDR3 DNA follows: TGTTCTCACGAGGGTTTCACCGGGGAGCTGTTTTTT. Its translation: CSHEGFTGELFF.

Judged by abundance, this clonotype is medium-sized. The chain recombines TRBV5-1 with TRBJ2-2; tentative D call: TRBD1 (6 bases). Germline V lookup: CDR1 SGHRS, CDR2 YFSETQ. V lost 0 bases, J lost 1 base, and 16 bases lay in between. The CDR3 loop spans 18 amino acids. CDR3 nucleotides: TGCGCCAGCAGCTTGGCCCTTACGGGACATAGGAACACCGGGGAGCTGTTTTTT. This encodes CASSLALTGHRNTGELFF.

This chain joins TRBV28 and TRBJ2-7; D possibly corresponds to TRBD2 (6 bases). Trimming stripped 2 bases from V and 3 bases from J, with 8 bases between. Germline V CDR1 and CDR2: MDHEN, SYDVKM. There are 13 residues in the CDR3. The CDR3 bases are TGTGCCAGCAGTTTAGGAGGGGTCTACGAGCAGTACTTC. Encoded protein: CASSLGGVYEQYF.

The chain employs TRBV27 and TRBJ2-1, with D possibly matching TRBD1 (6 bases). V was cut by 5 bases and J by 7 bases, with 15 bases left in between. The CDR3 is 14 amino acids. Germline V CDR1 and CDR2: MNHEY, SMNVEV (reference sequence). CDR3 bases: TGTGCCAGCAGTATGACAGGTTTGATTAATGAGCAGTTCTTC. Protein product: CASSMTGLINEQFF.

The chain joins TRBV5-8 to TRBJ1-5; D uncertain. The germline V and J ends were trimmed by 0 bases and 2 bases, with 6 bases remaining between them. The CDR3 covers 14 residues. Germline assignment: CDR1 SGHTS and CDR2 YDEGEE. The CDR3 DNA sequence: TGTGCCAGCAGCTTGGGGCTGGGCAATCAGCCCCAGCATTTT. Translation gives CASSLGLGNQPQHF.

The table lists this clonotype with many counts. V gene TRBV27 combines with J gene TRBJ2-1; TRBD2 agrees at 10 bases. The CDR3 has 16 residues. Looked up from germline, CDR1 is MNHEY and CDR2 is SMNVEV (reference sequence). Unmatched junction bases numbered 6, after V lost 7 bases and J lost 0 bases. The chain's CDR3 is CASKFASGSSYNEQFF. The CDR3 bases are TGTGCCAGCAAATTTGCTAGCGGGAGCTCCTACAATGAGCAGTTCTTC.

Ten or more counts support this clonotype. The V and J genes are TRBV9 and TRBJ2-5; maybe TRBD2 (6 bases). The CDR3 runs to 15 residues. Trimming took off 2 bases at V and 1 base at J, with 12 bases between the two ends. CDR1 and CDR2 from the germline V gene are SGDLS and YYNGEE. The CDR3 DNA reads TGTGCCAGCAGCGTGGGGCGGGGCTCCCAAGAGACCCAGTACTTC. Encoded protein: CASSVGRGSQETQYF.

In its sample, this clonotype was seen many times. As DNA, the CDR3 is TGCAGTGCCGACCTTGGACTCAGGAAGGGTCTAGATACGCAGTATTTT. It encodes CSADLGLRKGLDTQYF. The chain links TRBV20-1 to TRBJ2-3, with D possibly matching TRBD2 (5 bases). The ends were cut back, 6 bases at V and 5 bases at J, with 24 bases in the middle. This CDR3 is built from 16 residues. Germline V gene sequence: CDR1 DFQATT, CDR2 SNEGSKA (reference sequence).